This T cell receptor beta chain stems from a study of CD8+CD57+ T cells in acquired aplastic anemia. For the study at large: Sorted cells (CD4+ and CD8+) yielded DNA amounts that averaged approximately 3.2 ug. General observations from the study: Patients and controls had in common fewer than 30 CD8+ CDR3 sequences.

Patients who underwent sequencing had shown CD8+CD57+ cell expansion by flow cytometry. Each patient had severe acquired aplastic anemia. Blood was sampled before the patients had received any therapy. The germline V gene has CDR1 MNHEY and CDR2 SVGAGI. Trimming left V 2 bases short and J 11 bases short, with 18 bases between. The CDR3 spans 14 residues. In regard to this clonotype: The antigen is undetermined. A single base separates this from a much larger clone, so it may be a read error.

The template used for profiling TCR beta VDJ and CDR3 was genomic DNA. TCRdb reprocessed the reads with MiXCR, giving one entry per CDR3 protein. The profile covers more than 150,000 distinct CDR3 sequences, with nearly 50% appearing a single time and under 15% taken by the ten largest. V gene TRBV6-5 combines with J gene TRBJ2-5; D is undetermined. The source is a human donor with aplastic anemia. Specimen: sorted CD4+, CD8+, or CD8+CD57+ T cells (not recorded which) from PBMCs. The CDR3 here is CASSYHRRPAEQYF. CDR3 in DNA: TGTGCCAGCAGTTACCACCGCAGACCTGCGGAGCAGTACTTC.